A selection of T cell receptor beta chains follows, all from one sample in a study of beta chain features in type 1 diabetes. Here immunoSEQ multiplex PCR was the method, and the copy in TCRdb shows in-frame clones only, minus some. The top ten hold roughly 0.0097% of the sample, which has 330,000 or so clones, around an eighth seen once. The sequencing input was naive CD4+ T cells from blood. The source is a woman younger than 35 with type 1 diabetes. Each CDR3 is given with its conserved first and last residue. D genes are given only for firm matches. Size is omitted from some rows. Given values are once, few, many or a class for expanded clones.

TRBJ1-4 TRBV30 TRBD1 . CASPADRGGREKLFF TGTGCCTCCCCTGCCGACAGGGGCGGAAGGGAAAAACTGTTTTTT
TRBJ2-1 TRBV7-2 TRBD2 few CASSRGGYNEQFF TGTGCCAGCAGCCGCGGGGGCTACAATGAGCAGTTCTTC
TRBJ1-4 TRBV5-1 . few CASSLADRSPNEKLFF TGCGCCAGCAGCTTGGCTGACAGGAGCCCGAATGAAAAACTGTTTTTT
TRBJ1-4 TRBV5-1 . few CASSLGANSATNEKLFF TGCGCCAGCAGCTTGGGGGCAAACAGTGCAACTAATGAAAAACTGTTTTTT
TRBJ2-1 TRBV7-9 TRBD2 . CASSPNRLAGGDGEQFF TGTGCCAGCAGCCCCAACCGCCTAGCGGGAGGCGACGGTGAGCAGTTCTTC
TRBJ2-1 TRBV30 TRBD2 few CAWSLLAGFNNEQFF TGTGCCTGGAGCCTACTAGCGGGGTTCAACAATGAGCAGTTCTTC
TRBJ2-1 TRBV7-2 TRBD2 few CASSLNSAGGASYNEQFF TGTGCCAGCAGCTTAAACTCAGCGGGAGGCGCATCCTACAATGAGCAGTTCTTC
TRBJ1-6 TRBV5-4 TRBD1 . CASSLQGVEDSPLHF TGTGCCAGCAGCTTACAGGGGGTAGAGGATTCACCCCTCCACTTT
TRBJ1-2 TRBV5-1 . . CASSGRDAASDGYTF TGCGCCAGCAGCGGGAGGGACGCCGCGTCGGATGGCTACACTTTC
TRBJ2-7 TRBV5-4 TRBD2 . CASSLARLAGGAYEQYF TGTGCCAGCAGCTTGGCGCGGCTAGCGGGGGGGGCCTACGAGCAGTACTTC
TRBJ2-1 TRBV9 TRBD2 few CASSVTLAGTNEQFF TGTGCCAGCAGCGTAACGCTAGCGGGGACCAATGAGCAGTTCTTC
TRBJ2-5 TRBV11-2 . . CASSSRTQTQYF TGTGCCAGCAGCTCCCGGACACAGACCCAGTACTTC
TRBJ2-7 TRBV4-3 . . CASSQLPGFSYEQYF TGCGCCAGCAGCCAACTCCCGGGGTTCTCCTACGAGCAGTACTTC
TRBJ1-6 TRBV4-3 TRBD1 . CASSLRDRENSPLHF TGCGCCAGCAGCCTCCGGGACAGGGAGAATTCACCCCTCCACTTT
TRBJ2-1 TRBV7-2 . few CASSLVRNEQFF TGTGCCAGCAGCTTAGTTCGCAATGAGCAGTTCTTC
TRBJ2-2 TRBV4-1 TRBD1 few CASSRGQHTGELFF TGCGCCAGCAGCCGGGGACAGCACACCGGGGAGCTGTTTTTT
TRBJ2-7 TRBV7-9 TRBD1 . CASSTWTGILYEQYF TGTGCCAGCAGCACCTGGACAGGGATTCTCTACGAGCAGTACTTC
TRBJ2-7 TRBV29-1 . . CSVVPSSRGYEQYF TGCAGCGTTGTTCCCTCATCTAGGGGATACGAGCAGTACTTC
TRBJ2-2 TRBV29-1 . . CSVEQNTGELFF TGCAGCGTGGAACAGAACACCGGGGAGCTGTTTTTT